The 19 T cell receptor beta chains listed next were all sequenced from one sample in a study of blood T cell repertoires in COVID-19. Profiled with immunoSEQ multiplex PCR; TCRdb holds only in-frame clones, not every one. Altogether approximately 190,000 clones are present, 82% being singletons, with the ten largest covering 4% to 6.5%. The sequenced sample consisted of PBMCs or T cells enriched from blood (not recorded which). Receptors originate from a woman in her fifties or sixties with acute COVID-19.

The chain recombines TRBV7-2 with TRBJ2-7; TRBD2 matches 10 bases. V lost 0 bases, J lost 12 bases, and 11 bases stayed unmatched. Looked up from germline, CDR1 is SGHTA and CDR2 is FQGNSA. This CDR3 contains 15 residues. The CDR3 coding sequence is TGTGCCAGCAGCTTAGCGCGTAAGACTAGCGGGCGCGGGTACTTC. This translates into CASSLARKTSGRGYF.

The chain uses TRBV10-3 and TRBJ2-7; 9 positions agree with TRBD1. J gave up 7 bases and V 4 bases, and 8 bases lay outside the gene matches. This CDR3 has 14 amino acids. CDR1 is ENHRY, CDR2 SYGVKD, per germline. This CDR3 is CAISGGTGQGEQYF. DNA of the CDR3: TGTGCCATCAGTGGTGGGACAGGGCAAGGTGAGCAGTACTTC.

This clone was seen ten or more times. The rearrangement joins TRBV28 to TRBJ1-6, with unresolved D. In germline, CDR1 is MDHEN, CDR2 SYDVKM. CDR3 size: 15 residues. Between the trimmed V and J ends, which lost 2 bases and 8 bases, there was a span of 13 bases. CDR3 sequence (DNA): TGTGCCAGCAGTTTAACGGGTGTCAGAGATTCACCCCTCCACTTT. Translating gives CASSLTGVRDSPLHF.

The V gene is TRBV2, the J gene TRBJ1-4, with 8 bases fitting TRBD1. Germline V gene data show CDR1 as SNHLY and CDR2 as FYNNEI. The CDR3 runs 14 residues. Trimming removed 2 bases from V and 8 bases from J; junction bases left unmatched: 4. CDR3 nucleotides: TGTGCCAGCAGTGAACAGGGGGCTGGGGAAAAACTGTTTTTT. Its translation: CASSEQGAGEKLFF.

V gene TRBV7-9 combines with J gene TRBJ2-7; a weak D match, TRBD1 (6 bases). V was pared by 3 bases and J by 4 bases, with 16 bases between. The CDR3 sequence is 15 residues long. Germline values: CDR1 SEHNR, CDR2 FQNEAQ (reference sequence). The CDR3 region has the DNA TGTGCCAGCAGCTTCGGACAGACAGTTGCTTACGAGCAGTACGTC. It encodes CASSFGQTVAYEQYV.

With respect to this clone: Relative to the germline gene, one junction end is altered; a read error may explain this. The CDR3 spells CASSSAGVALVF. As DNA, the CDR3 is TGTGCCAGCAGCTCCGCCGGGGTAGCCCTCGTTTTT. V usage is TRBV7-6 and J usage is TRBJ1-4; no reliable D call. The CDR3 spans 12 residues. CDR1 is SGHVS, CDR2 FNYEAQ, per germline.

The J gene is TRBJ1-5, the V gene TRBV6-2 or TRBV6-3; 9 positions match TRBD1. The trim removed 0 bases at V and 9 bases at J, leaving 9 bases unmatched. The CDR3 is 16 residues long. Germline CDR1 and CDR2: MNHEY and SVGEGT. In DNA, the CDR3 is TGTGCCAGCAGTTACTCGAAGCGGACAGGGGTATGGCCCCAGCATTTT. Encoded protein: CASSYSKRTGVWPQHF.

The table lists this clone with a few counts. V is TRBV6-5 and J is TRBJ2-2; 7 nucleotides match TRBD2. The junction had 7 bases not matched to a gene; V was cut back by 9 bases and J by 6 bases. The CDR3 runs to 13 residues. The germline gives CDR1 MNHEY, CDR2 SVGAGI. The CDR3 is CASSGQVAGELFF. The CDR3 region has the DNA TGTGCCAGTAGCGGGCAAGTGGCCGGGGAGCTGTTTTTT.

V and J are TRBV10-3 and TRBJ1-5; D perhaps matches TRBD1 (6 bases). The length of the CDR3 is 14 residues. The germline gives CDR1 ENHRY, CDR2 SYGVKD. Between the trimmed V and J ends, which lost 4 bases and 4 bases, there was a span of 11 bases. This CDR3 reads CAISGGQPNQPQHF. The CDR3 DNA sequence: TGTGCCATCAGTGGAGGACAGCCTAATCAGCCCCAGCATTTT.

This chain connects TRBV7-7 to TRBJ1-2; D remains unclear. Germline V gene sequence: CDR1 SSHAT, CDR2 FNYEAQ (reference sequence). The CDR3 runs 20 residues. V dropped 1 base and J dropped 6 bases, with 30 bases sitting between them. The CDR3, as DNA: TGTGCCAGCAGCTTAGGATCAAACCGGGAGCAACCGATGGGGAACCATGGCTACACCTTC. Residues: CASSLGSNREQPMGNHGYTF.

This clone occurred a few times. The rearrangement links TRBV3-1 (or the pseudogene TRBV3-2) to TRBJ2-3; 7 nucleotides agree with TRBD2. CDR1 LGHDT and CDR2 YNNKEL come from the germline V gene (reference sequence). The CDR3 runs to 16 residues. Trimming cost V 1 base and J 2 bases; bases outside gene matches: 6. The DNA for the CDR3 is TGTGCCAGCAGCCAAGGGCTAGCGGACGTCACAGATACGCAGTATTTT. Amino acid sequence: CASSQGLADVTDTQYF.

This clone was counted a few times. The chain employs TRBV18 and TRBJ2-5; TRBD1 matches 9 bases. Germline values: CDR1 KGHSH, CDR2 LQKENI. V lost 8 bases, J lost 4 bases, and 8 bases stayed unmatched. This CDR3 has 14 residues. The CDR3 sequence: CASQQDRGTETQYF. The CDR3 region has the DNA TGTGCCAGCCAACAGGACAGGGGCACAGAGACCCAGTACTTC. The entire variable domain, with the rest obtained from reference TRBV18 and TRBJ2-5, is as follows: NAGVMQNPRHLVRRRGQEARLRCSPMKGHSHVYWYRQLPEEGLKFMVYLQKENIIDESGMPKERFSAEFPKEGPSILRIQQVVRGDSAAYFCASQQDRGTETQYFGPGTRLLVL.

The V and J genes are TRBV24-1 and TRBJ2-7; 10 positions match TRBD1. The CDR3 contains 15 residues. Germline V gene lookup returns CDR1 KGHDR and CDR2 SFDVKD. Germline trimming cut 3 bases from V and 3 bases from J; bases unmatched to any gene: 4. Here the CDR3 DNA reads TGTGCCACCAGTGATCCCGGGACAGGGGACTACGAGCAGTACTTC. Translation gives CATSDPGTGDYEQYF.

This clone was detected once. V is TRBV25-1 and J is TRBJ2-7; D is possibly TRBD1 (5 bases). The CDR3 runs to 13 residues. V lost 4 bases, J lost 9 bases, and 16 bases lay in between. CDR1 is MGHDK, CDR2 SYGVNS, per germline. The CDR3 nucleotides read TGTGCCAGCAGTGCCTCTGGGGCAGCTGTGCAGTACTTC. This gives the protein CASSASGAAVQYF.

The V call is TRBV4-3, the J call TRBJ1-5; D is uncertain. Germline loops: CDR1 LGHNA, CDR2 YSLEER. V was cut by 3 bases and J by 5 bases, with 8 bases left in between. The CDR3 loop spans 13 amino acids. The CDR3, as DNA: TGCGCCAGCAGCCAGGGGAGGGATCAGCCCCAGCATTTT. Residues: CASSQGRDQPQHF.

The chain recombines TRBV20-1 with TRBJ1-3, with D uncertain. With 1 base removed from V and 14 bases from J, the gap between germline ends came to 9 bases. The CDR3 consists of 10 residues. Germline-derived CDR1 and CDR2 are DFQATT and SNEGSKA (reference sequence). CDR3 DNA sequence: TGCAGTGCTAGAGGAGAGTTTTTATATTTT. It encodes CSARGEFLYF.

This chain joins TRBV6-1 and TRBJ1-2; D unresolved. The V and J ends lost 3 bases and 8 bases respectively, with 13 bases between them. This CDR3 has 13 residues. In germline, CDR1 is MNHNS, CDR2 SASEGT. This CDR3 is CASSDEIWFGYTF. The CDR3 DNA follows: TGTGCCAGCAGTGATGAGATTTGGTTCGGCTACACCTTC.

V usage is TRBV7-6 and J usage is TRBJ2-5, with 12 bases fitting TRBD2. This CDR3 comprises 20 residues. From germline, CDR1 is SGHVS and CDR2 FNYEAQ. With V trimmed by 4 bases and J by 1 base, 16 bases remained unmatched. The CDR3 region has the DNA TGTGCCAGCAGCTCCCTTCTCCGACTAGCGGGAGCCGCCTTCCAAGAGACCCAGTACTTC. This sequence encodes CASSSLLRLAGAAFQETQYF.

In DNA form, the CDR3 reads TGTGCCATCGGTTCGGCGGGAGGCAATGAGCAGTTCTTC. Translation gives CAIGSAGGNEQFF. The chain couples TRBV10-3 to TRBJ2-1; 8 positions match TRBD2. Germline V gene lookup returns CDR1 ENHRY and CDR2 SYGVKD. This CDR3 comprises 13 residues. J lost 6 bases, V lost 8 bases, and 6 bases had no gene match.